What follows are 32 T cell receptor beta chains derived from one specimen sequenced in a study of CD4+ T cells in melanoma. Using immunoSEQ multiplex PCR, the repertoire was profiled, and TCRdb retains in-frame clones only, with some absent. The data show around 6,500 clones, roughly 66% seen once. Sequencing was performed on cells from a culture (not recorded whether cultured in vitro). The receptors were sampled from a human donor with melanoma.

This sequence joins TRBV30 and TRBJ2-3, with 9 bases fitting TRBD1. The V gene's germline CDR1 is GTSNPN and CDR2 SVGIG (reference sequence). The CDR3 contains 14 residues. V was clipped by 7 bases and J by 4 bases; unmatched bases: 9. For the CDR3, the DNA is TGTGCCTCGATCGTGACAGGGGGGGCAGATACGCAGTATTTT. It encodes CASIVTGGADTQYF.

The genes are TRBV27 and TRBJ1-5, with 9 positions matching TRBD1. Per germline, CDR1 MNHEY and CDR2 SMNVEV (reference sequence). The CDR3 sequence is 14 residues long. Trimming at V came to 5 bases and at J to 11 bases, leaving 10 bases not matched to a gene. CDR3 residues: CASSPQGAGGSQHF. CDR3 sequence (DNA): TGTGCCAGCAGTCCACAGGGGGCGGGTGGGTCCCAGCATTTT.

The V gene is TRBV6-6, the J gene TRBJ2-2; D tentatively fits TRBD1 or TRBD2 (5 bases each). CDR1 is MNHNY, CDR2 SVGAGI, per germline (reference sequence). V shed 2 bases and J shed 7 bases, with 11 bases lying between them. The CDR3 consists of 14 residues. The chain's CDR3 is CASSYVRGVGELFF. The CDR3 nucleotides read TGTGCCAGCAGTTACGTGAGGGGCGTCGGGGAGCTGTTTTTT.

DNA for the CDR3: TGTGCCAGTAGGGGGGCGGGGGGCCCCTACAATGAGCAGTTCTTC. It translates to CASRGAGGPYNEQFF. The chain has TRBV19 and TRBJ2-1, with 8 bases matching TRBD2. Losses at the gene ends were 6 bases for V and 2 bases for J; bases not matched to a gene: 6. CDR1 and CDR2 (germline): LNHDA, SQIVND (reference sequence). This CDR3 comprises 15 residues.

The chain uses TRBV27 and TRBJ1-2, with D unclear. The germline gives CDR1 MNHEY, CDR2 SMNVEV (reference sequence). This CDR3 has 11 residues. V lost 10 bases and J 8 bases, leaving 14 bases between the germline ends. CDR3 residues: CATATPGGYTF. The CDR3, as DNA: TGTGCCACCGCTACCCCTGGGGGCTACACCTTC.

The chain is built from TRBV2 and TRBJ1-3; D unresolved. In germline, CDR1 is SNHLY, CDR2 FYNNEI. This CDR3 is built from 14 residues. The ends were cut back, 7 bases at V and 1 base at J, with 11 bases in the middle. This CDR3 is CASKTSESGNTIYF. The CDR3 DNA is TGTGCCAGCAAGACAAGCGAATCTGGAAACACCATATATTTT.

This clone was picked up a small number of times. The chain carries TRBV10-3 and TRBJ1-2; TRBD1 matches 10 bases. V lost 7 bases, J lost 7 bases, and 6 bases stayed unmatched. Germline V lookup: CDR1 ENHRY, CDR2 SYGVKD. The CDR3 runs to 13 residues. CDR3 protein: CAITGTGESGYTF. In nucleotides, the CDR3 is TGTGCCATCACAGGGACAGGGGAGAGTGGCTACACCTTC.

The chain combines TRBV7-2 with TRBJ1-5; D remains ambiguous. The V end lost 5 bases, the J end lost 8 bases, and 13 bases lay between the germline ends. The CDR3 sequence is 13 residues long. The germline V gene has CDR1 SGHTA and CDR2 FQGNSA. The CDR3 spells CASSARVAEPQHF. Here the CDR3 DNA reads TGTGCCAGCAGCGCCCGAGTAGCGGAGCCCCAGCATTTT.

The gene calls are TRBV27 and TRBJ2-3; TRBD1 is a possible D gene (5 bases). V lost 4 bases, J lost 1 base, and 12 bases lay in between. Germline loops: CDR1 MNHEY, CDR2 SMNVEV (reference sequence). The CDR3 loop spans 15 amino acids. The CDR3, as DNA: TGTGCCAGCAGTTCCCAGGGCGGAGGCACAGATACGCAGTATTTT. It encodes CASSSQGGGTDTQYF.

This chain connects TRBV7-8 to TRBJ2-7; D is unclear. This CDR3 spans 12 amino acids. Trimming took off 5 bases at V and 6 bases at J, with 11 bases between the two ends. Germline V gene lookup returns CDR1 SGHVS and CDR2 FQNEAQ. The DNA for the CDR3 is TGTGCCAGCAGCCTGGGAAGGAGCGAGCAGTACTTC. This sequence encodes CASSLGRSEQYF.

The chain employs TRBV27 and TRBJ1-2; D gene uncertain. The CDR3 runs to 12 residues. Between the trimmed V and J ends, which lost 6 bases and 2 bases, there was a span of 7 bases. Germline loops: CDR1 MNHEY, CDR2 SMNVEV (reference sequence). CDR3 nucleotide sequence: TGTGCCAGCAGGTCATGGAACTATGGCTACACCTTC. This translates into CASRSWNYGYTF.

The chain has TRBV7-9 and TRBJ2-7, with 8 bases lining up with TRBD1. The CDR3 consists of 12 residues. Trimming cost V 9 bases and J 2 bases; bases outside gene matches: 3. Germline V gene lookup returns CDR1 SEHNR and CDR2 FQNEAQ (reference sequence). The CDR3 DNA reads as TGTGCCAGTGGACAGGGTACCTACGAGCAGTACTTC. This encodes CASGQGTYEQYF.

The chain employs TRBV30 and TRBJ2-7; D is possibly TRBD2 (6 bases). Trimming pared 0 bases from V and 4 bases from J, leaving 16 bases between. This CDR3 contains 15 residues. Germline assignment: CDR1 GTSNPN and CDR2 SVGIG (reference sequence). The CDR3 loop reads CAWSVGVGGWYEQYF. CDR3 nucleotides: TGTGCCTGGAGTGTTGGGGTTGGAGGGTGGTACGAGCAGTACTTC. Filled out from reference TRBV30 and TRBJ2-7, the complete variable domain reads SQTIHQWPATLVQPVGSPLSLECTVEGTSNPNLYWYRQAAGRGLQLLFYSVGIGQISSEVPQNLSASRPQDRQFILSSKKLLLSDSGFYLCAWSVGVGGWYEQYFGPGTRLTVT.

This rearrangement joins TRBV3-1 (or the pseudogene TRBV3-2) to TRBJ2-6; 8 bases line up with TRBD1. Germline V gene data show CDR1 as LGHDT and CDR2 as YNNKEL (reference sequence). V lost 3 bases, J lost 2 bases, and 3 bases stayed unmatched. This CDR3 is 16 amino acids long. Here the CDR3 reads CASSHLQGAGANVLTF. The CDR3 region has the DNA TGTGCCAGCAGCCACTTACAGGGGGCTGGGGCCAACGTCCTGACTTTC.

The chain joins TRBV28 to TRBJ1-5; 7 bases line up with TRBD1. After removal of 3 bases from V and 4 bases from J, the junction contained 3 bases not matched to a gene. Germline loops: CDR1 MDHEN, CDR2 SYDVKM. This CDR3 is built from 14 residues. CDR3 DNA sequence: TGTGCCAGCAGTTTGACAGGGAGGAATCAGCCCCAGCATTTT. Amino acid sequence: CASSLTGRNQPQHF.

V is TRBV30 and J is TRBJ1-1; 10 bases match TRBD1. This CDR3 region has 13 residues. V lost 1 base and J lost 10; bases outside the gene matches: 6. Germline V gene data show CDR1 as GTSNPN and CDR2 as SVGIG (reference sequence). The CDR3 DNA is TGTGCCTGGAGTGAAGGGACAGGGGCTATAGCTTTCTTT. It encodes CAWSEGTGAIAFF.

The V gene is TRBV6-2 or TRBV6-3, the J gene TRBJ1-5; 7 nucleotides agree with TRBD1. J was trimmed by 6 bases and V by 2 bases; bases with no gene match: 7. CDR3 length: 15 residues. Germline-derived CDR1 and CDR2 are MNHEY and SVGEGT. The CDR3 sequence: CASSYSSDRAQPQHF. DNA of the CDR3: TGTGCCAGCAGTTACAGCTCCGACAGGGCTCAGCCCCAGCATTTT.

This clone has a single count. V is TRBV13 and J is TRBJ2-7, with TRBD2 matching 13 bases. Germline-derived CDR1 and CDR2 are PRHDT and FYEKMQ (reference sequence). Trimming at V came to 4 bases and at J to 3 bases, leaving 3 bases not matched to a gene. The CDR3 totals 15 residues. Written as DNA, the CDR3 is TGTGCCAGCAGCTCGACTAGCGGGGGGCGCTACGAGCAGTACTTC. It encodes CASSSTSGGRYEQYF.

The V gene is TRBV27, the J gene TRBJ2-3; 10 nucleotides match TRBD1. The trim removed 8 bases at V and 6 bases at J, leaving 8 bases unmatched. This CDR3 spans 14 amino acids. Germline V gives CDR1 MNHEY, CDR2 SMNVEV (reference sequence). The CDR3 here is CASGTGVSGDTQYF. Written as DNA, the CDR3 is TGTGCCAGCGGGACAGGGGTCTCTGGGGATACGCAGTATTTT.

The chain uses TRBV10-3 and TRBJ2-6; 8 bases are shared with TRBD1. The CDR3 is 18 amino acids. V trimming: 0 bases; J trimming: 0 bases; junction bases outside the gene matches: 4. Germline values: CDR1 ENHRY, CDR2 SYGVKD. The chain's CDR3 is CAISESGTGFSGANVLTF. Here the CDR3 DNA reads TGTGCCATCAGTGAGTCGGGGACAGGATTCTCTGGGGCCAACGTCCTGACTTTC.

The V and J genes are TRBV28 and TRBJ2-2; D not certain. This CDR3 has 14 amino acids. The V and J ends lost 2 bases and 2 bases respectively, with 6 bases between them. Germline CDR1 and CDR2: MDHEN and SYDVKM. The CDR3 protein is CASSLQVNTGELFF. The DNA for the CDR3 is TGTGCCAGCAGTTTACAGGTTAACACCGGGGAGCTGTTTTTT.

The CDR3 DNA reads as TGTGCCAGTAGTATTAAAGAGACCCAGTACTTC. Translated, it gives CASSIKETQYF. The V and J genes are TRBV19 and TRBJ2-5; D gene uncertain. This CDR3 has 11 amino acids. CDR1 and CDR2 from the germline V gene are LNHDA and SQIVND (reference sequence). The V gene lost 3 bases and the J gene lost 3 bases, with 2 bases spanning the gap.

The rearrangement uses TRBV5-4 and TRBJ1-3; D is perhaps TRBD1 (6 bases). Germline V lookup: CDR1 SGHNT, CDR2 YYREEE (reference sequence). Trimming removed 0 bases at V and 1 base at J, with 11 bases between. This CDR3 has 16 residues. This CDR3 is CASSLAGASSGNTIYF. As DNA, the CDR3 is TGTGCCAGCAGCTTGGCAGGGGCGTCATCTGGAAACACCATATATTTT.

The chain recombines TRBV5-1 with TRBJ2-7; TRBD2 matches at 11 bases. Germline V CDR1 and CDR2: SGHRS, YFSETQ. CDR3 size: 14 residues. Unmatched junction bases numbered 7, after V lost 4 bases and J lost 7 bases. The CDR3 loop reads CASSVQRLAGEQYF. The CDR3 DNA is TGCGCCAGCAGCGTCCAGCGACTAGCGGGGGAGCAGTACTTC.

This clone was detected once. This chain uses TRBV5-8 with TRBJ2-1; the D gene is possibly TRBD2 (6 bases). Per germline, CDR1 SGHTS and CDR2 YDEGEE. The CDR3 covers 16 residues. V lost 1 base, J lost 0 bases, and 11 bases lay in between. The CDR3 bases are TGTGCCAGCAGCTTGTGGGCGGGGCCCTCCTACAATGAGCAGTTCTTC. Its protein product is CASSLWAGPSYNEQFF.

V is TRBV5-6 and J is TRBJ1-6, with D possibly matching TRBD1 (5 bases). Per germline, CDR1 SGHDT and CDR2 YYEEEE. V lost 0 bases, J lost 0 bases, and 10 bases lay in between. The CDR3 sequence is 17 residues long. Here the CDR3 DNA reads TGTGCCAGCAGCTTGGGGGGGTCCAGCTCCTATAATTCACCCCTCCACTTT. Translation gives CASSLGGSSSYNSPLHF. Full variable domain (missing parts from reference TRBV5-6 and TRBJ1-6): DAGVTQSPTHLIKTRGQQVTLRCSPKSGHDTVSWYQQALGQGPQFIFQYYEEEERQRGNFPDRFSGHQFPNYSSELNVNALLLGDSALYLCASSLGGSSSYNSPLHFGNGTRLTVT.

The V call is TRBV7-2, the J call TRBJ1-5; a weak D match, TRBD1 (5 bases). Germline CDR1 and CDR2: SGHTA and FQGNSA. Trimming cost V 3 bases and J 1 base, with 10 bases left between them. The CDR3 consists of 15 residues. The CDR3 region has the DNA TGTGCCAGCAGCTTGGGGCTGGTGAGCAATCAGCCCCAGCATTTT. Translating it yields CASSLGLVSNQPQHF.

In its sample, this clone is medium-sized. The chain employs TRBV28 and TRBJ2-7; D is unclear. Trimming cost V 4 bases and J 7 bases, with 11 bases left between them. Germline values: CDR1 MDHEN, CDR2 SYDVKM. This CDR3 region has 12 residues. CDR3 bases: TGTGCCAGCAGTTCCACTGTGAGGGAGCAGTACTTC. Encoded protein: CASSSTVREQYF.

The V and J genes are TRBV19 and TRBJ1-2; 9 positions agree with TRBD1. This CDR3 is 14 amino acids long. Germline assignment: CDR1 LNHDA and CDR2 SQIVND (reference sequence). Trimming at V came to 6 bases and at J to 7 bases, leaving 9 bases not matched to a gene. The chain's CDR3 is CASSTDRGLSGYTF. As DNA, the CDR3 is TGTGCCAGTAGCACCGACAGGGGGTTGTCTGGCTACACCTTC.

In this sample, this clone turned up once. The V and J genes are TRBV7-9 and TRBJ2-1; tentatively, D is TRBD2 (6 bases). CDR1 and CDR2 (germline): SEHNR, FQNEAQ (reference sequence). CDR3 size: 15 residues. The V end lost 1 base, the J end lost 2 bases, and 9 bases lay between the germline ends. This CDR3 reads CASSLGGLTYNEQFF. The CDR3 DNA sequence: TGTGCCAGCAGCTTAGGGGGACTCACCTACAATGAGCAGTTCTTC.

This rearrangement joins TRBV3-1 (or the pseudogene TRBV3-2) to TRBJ2-5, with a possible D match to TRBD1 (6 bases). The CDR3 has 16 residues. CDR1 is LGHDT and CDR2 is YNNKEL in the germline V gene (reference sequence). The ends were cut back, 3 bases at V and 2 bases at J, with 16 bases in the middle. The DNA of the CDR3 is TGTGCCAGCAGCCAGATAGGGACAACCATTCAAGAGACCCAGTACTTC. Protein sequence: CASSQIGTTIQETQYF.

By frequency in the sample, this clone is medium-sized. This chain links TRBV6-5 with TRBJ2-6; no clear D. CDR3 size: 13 residues. The ends were cut back, 8 bases at V and 3 bases at J, with 8 bases in the middle. Germline assignment: CDR1 MNHEY and CDR2 SVGAGI. The CDR3 DNA follows: TGTGCCAGCGGCCCCGTTGGGGCCAACGTCCTGACTTTC. Its protein is CASGPVGANVLTF.